The present T cell receptor beta chain was sequenced within a study of cytomegalovirus exposure and HLA in healthy donors (dated by TCRdb to about 2017). For the study in its entirety: According to an earlier analysis of 550 to 700 of the donors, 200 million or so T cells yielded 90 million to 140 million unique TCR beta sequences and 276 Gb of sequence data. An early release covering roughly 600 HLA-typed donors comprised roughly 300 gigabases of sequencing data and around 86 million unique TCR sequences. The study profiled the T cell repertoires of hundreds of subjects by immunosequencing and related them to cytomegalovirus serostatus. An earlier analysis of about 620 of the donors applied high-throughput TCR beta sequencing to assess whether each TCR beta V gene segment acted as functional or pseudogenic. The study aimed to test whether signatures of past pathogen exposure could be identified by cataloging public T cell receptors. To predict cytomegalovirus infection status, the study combined high-throughput TCR immunosequencing, statistical association of individual TCRs with disease status, and machine learning. Every discovery cohort repertoire had been produced on one sequencing platform. Along with the approximately 650-subject first cohort, a separate validation cohort of over 90 different subjects was used. Because of strong linkage in the cohort, roughly five DR-DQ haplotypes were treated as single units for association and clustering. Alongside the repertoire data, information on donor age, sex, ethnicity and CMV serostatus was compiled. Of the 300 to 400 genotyped donors, about 80% fell in the genetic ancestry cluster associated with self-reported Caucasian donors. To study patterns of TCR occurrence, a later analysis re-analyzed previously published TCR beta repertoires from around 670 donors and added high-resolution HLA genotyping. HLA typing covered class I and class II loci at four-digit resolution. Rather than drawing on any new phenotypic data, the later analysis identified candidate immune exposures from TCR beta sequences and the way those sequences occurred across donors. Among about 410 genotyped donors of the cohort, an average of approximately 220,000 unique TCR beta nucleotide sequences was sequenced per donor, of which approximately 18% were non-productive. A later genetic analysis took genome-wide SNP genotypes for about 55% of the 666 donors and used that subset as a discovery cohort. The number of typed donors differed by locus: about 620-630 for A, B, C, DRB1 and DQB1; some 500 for DQA1; 606 for DPA1; and some 430 for DPB1. Study-wide conclusions, independent of this receptor: Because counts were too low, more than 15 rarely observed V segments, including chromosome 9 orphons, were excluded from the earlier analysis of under 650 of the donors. In an earlier analysis of some 550 of the donors, most TCR beta V segments were observed in productive rearrangements about 90% or about 30% of the time, broadly matching IMGT annotations. The 87-base-pair reads could not distinguish some IMGT-functional V segments, including TRBV6-2 and TRBV6-3, so those segments were excluded. Compared with the approximately 670-donor mean, donors in an Asian-associated ancestry cluster had fewer N-insertions in productive TCRs, according to a later genetic analysis. V-gene and J-gene trimming of TCR beta chains was associated with a missense DCLRE1C variant in a later genetic analysis, and the association was replicated in an independent cohort. Because HLA typing was unavailable for some donors at each locus, only the typed subset was used in association tests. At a false discovery rate of 0.05, a later analysis linked some 18,000 TCR beta sequences to specific HLA alleles. This cohort had only TCR beta chains sequenced, and the lack of alpha or paired-chain data limited which features could be detected. A later analysis found that TCR association rates varied across HLA loci, with DRB1 alleles showing the most associated TCRs and HLA-C alleles the fewest. A total of 150 to 200 TCR beta chains were listed by the study as associated with cytomegalovirus. In a later analysis, most CMV-associated TCR beta chains were found to appear HLA-restricted, with HLA associations seemingly driven largely by CMV exposure. When HLA alleles, especially DR and DQ, strongly co-occurred, attributing TCR associations to individual alleles was difficult. A few of the identified cytomegalovirus-associated TCR beta chains were confirmed in vitro to be specific for cytomegalovirus antigens. Linkage disequilibrium might explain the correlated functional status among segregating V segments, but an unknown experimental factor could not be excluded. CMV serostatus was the only immune exposure information available for the cohort. In a later analysis, several top co-occurrence clusters were reported to appear linked to parvovirus B19, influenza, CMV and Epstein-Barr virus. Cytomegalovirus status was reported to be diagnosed by the classifier with high specificity and sensitivity in both the original and validation cohorts. It was suggested by the authors that the approach could potentially be generalized to other disease states and immunological phenotypes. Compared with equally common non-associated chains, HLA-associated TCR beta chains in a later analysis were more clonally expanded and had lower generation probabilities. The sequencing pipeline was judged likely to have produced a cluster of highly shared sequence variants as a technical artifact. Presence/absence analyses assumed roughly uniform sequencing depth across donors, an assumption that may not hold. A further reported finding was that TCR beta sequences accurately predicted the HLA-A and HLA-B alleles for most subjects in the first cohort. Across donors, most TCR sequences were observed very rarely, whereas some public TCRs were present in many individuals.

Library generation was performed with the immunoSEQ multiplex PCR assay. For the multiplex PCR, a mixture combining 60 forward primers for TCR Vbeta segments and 13 reverse primers for TCR Jbeta segments was used. The CDR3 region of rearranged TCR beta genes was amplified from genomic DNA with a multiplex PCR assay. Amplified TCR beta libraries were sequenced as 87-base-pair reads on the Illumina HiSeq System. The source study handled its data this way. A later analysis tallied approximately 87 million unique TCR beta chains across the 700 or so repertoires, and approximately 9.9 million of those chains were shared by two or more donors. Raw reads were error-corrected and collapsed into unique sequences by a nearest-neighbor algorithm in which closely related sequences were merged to remove PCR and sequencing errors. Alignment of CDR3 sequences to IMGT reference sequences was used to assign V, D and J gene segments. For a sequence to be retained, a match of at least six nucleotides was required to both a V gene segment and a J gene segment. Rearrangements were classified as productive when the CDR3 lacked stop codons and remained in frame with V and J, and all other rearrangements were classified as non-productive. CDR3 was defined by IMGT convention, running from the second conserved V-encoded cysteine to the conserved J-encoded phenylalanine. Sequences without an unambiguous match to a single V gene segment were excluded from the earlier analysis of about 640 of the donors. An earlier analysis of fewer than 650 of the donors classified V segments as functional when productive rearrangements were above 56.7% and as segregating when the standard deviation between donors was above 5%. A statistical classification framework was developed to diagnose cytomegalovirus status using the catalog of TCR beta chain sequences. In a later analysis, V and J genes were assigned by comparing TCR nucleotide sequences against IMGT/GENE-DB human TR gene sequences. Using the TCRdist pipeline, a later analysis assigned CDR3 sequences along with most-parsimonious VDJ recombination scenarios. In a later analysis, each TCR beta chain was defined by its CDR3 amino acid sequence together with its V-gene family, and reads lacking a unique V-gene family were excluded. To address suspected cross-contamination and a sequencing artifact, a later analysis removed some 620 highly shared, low-generation-probability nucleotide sequences. In a later analysis, a clonal expansion index was calculated for each public chain from normalized within-repertoire ranks of inferred template counts. A later analysis computed generation probabilities with a VDJ recombination model fitted to out-of-frame rearrangements, and checked the results against IGoR. In a later analysis, hypergeometric tests were used to score TCR-TCR, TCR-HLA and TCR-CMV co-occurrence, with a repertoire-size bias correction applied to TCR pairs. In a later analysis, false discovery rates were estimated by permuting HLA or CMV assignments 20 times. In a later analysis, co-occurring TCRs were grouped with DBSCAN, and TCRdist sequence similarity was added when clustering was performed within HLA-allele-positive subsets. Repertoires with fewer than 30,000 or more than 120,000 public chains were left out of co-occurrence clustering, as were about 5 repertoires with anomalous nucleotide sharing. TCRdb took this table from immuneACCESS and kept in-frame rearrangements with V and J called. Such tables lack part of the clones; where checked against another copy, unresolved V genes explain under half of the gap, and the rest is unexplained. The V and J calls and clone size come from that table; D and trimming were worked out from the DNA. In all, the sample holds hundreds of thousands of clones, and 70% to 80% of those were seen once. Of the sample, under 2% is held by the ten largest clones.

The germline V gene (reference sequence) gives CDR1 as MNHEY and CDR2 as SMNVEV. Clipping removes 5 bases from V and 14 bases from J, with 10 as the unmatched junction base count. Including cysteine and phenylalanine, the CDR3 has 12 amino acids. The entry retains the CDR3 DNA only, 36 bases that are in frame from base 1. Worth noting for this clone: Its antigen remains undetermined. No base quality information exists; no much larger clone differs at one position.

The cohort consisted of approximately 670 healthy bone marrow donors. At the time of sampling, all cohort members were nominally healthy, though unrecorded immune exposures were likely present. The donor was CMV seronegative and was included in the group of hundreds of seronegative cohort members. Every donor gave a peripheral blood sample, and the peripheral blood mononuclear cells from that sample were used for TCR beta sequencing. The Qiagen DNeasy Blood Extraction Kit was used to extract genomic DNA from the blood cell samples. The sequenced material came from PBMCs. This receptor was identified in a woman in her twenties or thirties in good health and CMV-seronegative. The rearrangement combines TRBV27 with TRBJ2-3; TRBD1 matches 7 bases in the middle. The DNA sequence reads TGTGCCAGCAGTGTACCCGGGACAGAATCGTATTTT. This translates into CASSVPGTESYF.